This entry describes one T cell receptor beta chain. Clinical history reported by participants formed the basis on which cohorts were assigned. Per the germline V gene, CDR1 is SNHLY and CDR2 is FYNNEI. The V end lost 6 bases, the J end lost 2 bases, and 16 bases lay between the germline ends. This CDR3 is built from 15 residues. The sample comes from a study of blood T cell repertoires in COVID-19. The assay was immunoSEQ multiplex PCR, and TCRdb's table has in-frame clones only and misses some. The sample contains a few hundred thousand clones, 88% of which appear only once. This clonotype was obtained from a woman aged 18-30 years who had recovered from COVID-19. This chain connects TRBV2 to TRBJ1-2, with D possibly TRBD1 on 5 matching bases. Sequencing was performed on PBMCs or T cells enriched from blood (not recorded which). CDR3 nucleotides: TGTGCCAGCAGCCGACCACAGGCGGAAAACTATGGCTACACCTTC. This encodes CASSRPQAENYGYTF.